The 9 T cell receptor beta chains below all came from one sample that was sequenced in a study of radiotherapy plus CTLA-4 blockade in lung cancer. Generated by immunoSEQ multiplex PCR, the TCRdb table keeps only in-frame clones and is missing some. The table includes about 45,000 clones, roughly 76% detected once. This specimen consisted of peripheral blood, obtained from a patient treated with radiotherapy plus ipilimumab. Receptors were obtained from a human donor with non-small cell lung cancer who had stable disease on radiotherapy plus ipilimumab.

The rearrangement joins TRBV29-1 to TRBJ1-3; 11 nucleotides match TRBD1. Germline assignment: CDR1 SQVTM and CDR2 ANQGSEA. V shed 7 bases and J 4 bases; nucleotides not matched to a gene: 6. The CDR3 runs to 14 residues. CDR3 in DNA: TGCAGCGCCGGACAGGGGGCGAGAGGAAACACCATATATTTT. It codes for CSAGQGARGNTIYF.

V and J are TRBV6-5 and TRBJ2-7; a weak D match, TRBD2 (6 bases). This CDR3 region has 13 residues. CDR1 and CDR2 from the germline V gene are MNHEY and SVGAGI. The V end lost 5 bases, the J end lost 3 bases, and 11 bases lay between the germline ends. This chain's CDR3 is CASSRDSYYEQYF. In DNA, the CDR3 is TGTGCCAGCAGTAGGGACTCCTACTACGAGCAGTACTTC.

Here the CDR3 reads CASKGAPTSTDTQYF. CDR3 bases: TGTGCCAGCAAAGGGGCCCCAACTAGCACAGATACGCAGTATTTT. V usage is TRBV2 and J usage is TRBJ2-3; D perhaps matches TRBD1 (5 bases). V was trimmed by 7 bases and J by 0 bases, leaving 14 bases between them. This CDR3 spans 15 amino acids. Germline V gives CDR1 SNHLY, CDR2 FYNNEI. The full variable domain, in which reference TRBV2 and TRBJ2-3 provide the parts outside the CDR3, is EPEVTQTPSHQVTQMGQEVILRCVPISNHLYFYWYRQILGQKVEFLVSFYNNEISEKSEIFDDQFSVERPDGSNFTLKIRSTKLEDSAMYFCASKGAPTSTDTQYFGPGTRLTVL.

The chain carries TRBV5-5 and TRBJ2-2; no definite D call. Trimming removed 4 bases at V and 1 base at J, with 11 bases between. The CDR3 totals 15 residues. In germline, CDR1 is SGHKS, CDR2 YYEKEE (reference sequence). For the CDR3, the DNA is TGTGCCAGCAGCGTACAGATTTTGAACACCGGGGAGCTGTTTTTT. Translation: CASSVQILNTGELFF.

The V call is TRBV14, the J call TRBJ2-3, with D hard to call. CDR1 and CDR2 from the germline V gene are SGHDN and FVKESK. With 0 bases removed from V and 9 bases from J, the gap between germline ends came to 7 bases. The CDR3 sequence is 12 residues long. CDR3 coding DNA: TGTGCCAGCAGCCAAGACTTAATCACGCAGTATTTT. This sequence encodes CASSQDLITQYF. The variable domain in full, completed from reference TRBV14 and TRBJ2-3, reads EAGVTQFPSHSVIEKGQTVTLRCDPISGHDNLYWYRRVMGKEIKFLLHFVKESKQDESGMPNNRFLAERTGGTYSTLKVQPAELEDSGVYFCASSQDLITQYFGPGTRLTVL.

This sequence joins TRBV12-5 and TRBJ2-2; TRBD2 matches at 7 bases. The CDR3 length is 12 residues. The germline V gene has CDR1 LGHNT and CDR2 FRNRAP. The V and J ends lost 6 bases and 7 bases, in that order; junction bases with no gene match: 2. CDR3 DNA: TGTGCTAGTGGCGGGGAGGGCGGGGAGCTGTTTTTT. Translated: CASGGEGGELFF.

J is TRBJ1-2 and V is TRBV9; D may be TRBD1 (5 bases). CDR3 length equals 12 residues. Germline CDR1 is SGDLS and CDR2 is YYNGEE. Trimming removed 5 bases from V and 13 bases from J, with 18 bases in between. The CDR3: CASRASPGDATF. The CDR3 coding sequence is TGTGCCAGCAGAGCCTCCCCGGGGGATGCCACCTTC.

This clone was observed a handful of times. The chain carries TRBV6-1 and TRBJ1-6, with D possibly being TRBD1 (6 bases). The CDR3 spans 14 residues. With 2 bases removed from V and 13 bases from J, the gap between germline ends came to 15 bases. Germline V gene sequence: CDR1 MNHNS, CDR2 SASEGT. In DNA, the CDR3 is TGTGCCAGCAGTGAACGAACAGGGATGGCCCCCCTCCACTTT. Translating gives CASSERTGMAPLHF.

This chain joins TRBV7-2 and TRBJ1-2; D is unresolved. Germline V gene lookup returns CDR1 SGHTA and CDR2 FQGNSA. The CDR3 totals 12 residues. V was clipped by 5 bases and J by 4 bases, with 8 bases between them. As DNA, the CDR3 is TGTGCCAGCAGCGGGCGGGTCTATGGCTACACCTTC. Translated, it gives CASSGRVYGYTF. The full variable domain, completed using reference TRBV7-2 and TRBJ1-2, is GAGVSQSPSNKVTEKGKDVELRCDPISGHTALYWYRQSLGQGLEFLIYFQGNSAPDKSGLPSDRFSAERTGGSVSTLTIQRTQQEDSAVYLCASSGRVYGYTFGSGTRLTVV.